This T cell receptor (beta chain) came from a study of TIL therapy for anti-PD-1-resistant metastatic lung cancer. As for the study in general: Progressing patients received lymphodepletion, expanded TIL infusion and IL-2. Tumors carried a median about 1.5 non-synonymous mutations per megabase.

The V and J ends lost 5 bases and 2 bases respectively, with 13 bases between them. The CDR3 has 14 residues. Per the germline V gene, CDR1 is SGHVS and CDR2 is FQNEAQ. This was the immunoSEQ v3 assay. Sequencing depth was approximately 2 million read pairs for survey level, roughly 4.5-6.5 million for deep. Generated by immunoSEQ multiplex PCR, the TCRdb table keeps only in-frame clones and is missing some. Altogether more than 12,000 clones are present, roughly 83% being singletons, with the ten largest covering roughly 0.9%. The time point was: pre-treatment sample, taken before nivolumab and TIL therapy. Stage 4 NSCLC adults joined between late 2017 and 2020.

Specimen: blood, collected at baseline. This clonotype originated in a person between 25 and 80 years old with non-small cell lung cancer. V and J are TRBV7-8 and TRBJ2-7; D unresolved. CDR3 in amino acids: CASSPTVAAYEQYV. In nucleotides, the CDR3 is TGTGCCAGCAGCCCCACGGTTGCGGCCTACGAGCAGTACGTC.